This TCR beta chain was found in a study of radiotherapy plus CTLA-4 blockade in lung cancer. Regarding the study as a whole: Tumor-derived TCR clones expanded in blood after radiotherapy plus ipilimumab.

Data came from immunoSEQ multiplex PCR; TCRdb stores just in-frame clones and leaves some out. Of 25,000 to 35,000 clones in the sample, 70% to 90% are singletons; the top ten hold approximately 23%. CTLA-4 blockade using ipilimumab, together with focal radiation, was received by patients with chemo-refractory metastatic non-small-cell lung cancer. This clone was found a few times. What it recognizes is unknown. Germline V gene lookup returns CDR1 MNHEY and CDR2 SVGAGI. The CDR3 loop spans 14 amino acids. Trimming pared 2 bases from V and 5 bases from J, leaving 10 bases between. The receptor was derived from a human donor with non-small cell lung cancer that progressed on radiotherapy plus ipilimumab. The chain uses TRBV6-5 and TRBJ2-4; D might be TRBD2 (7 bases). The source material was peripheral blood, sampled from a patient treated with radiotherapy plus ipilimumab. CDR3 sequence reads: CASSYRGRENIQYF. The CDR3 DNA reads TGTGCCAGCAGTTACAGGGGGAGGGAAAACATTCAGTACTTC.